One and the same sample provided the 7 T cell receptor beta chains below, sequenced in a study of T cell repertoires in cytomegalovirus infection. In TCRdb, the reads were re-called with MiXCR into one record per CDR3 protein. The profile shows hundreds of thousands of distinct CDR3 sequences, 35% of them singletons. What was sequenced was PBMCs. The source of these receptors is a human donor in good health (CMV status not recorded). Some clones in this sample may be carry-over from other donors' samples.

In its sample, this clonotype was seen once. The chain carries TRBV10-3 and TRBJ2-5; no reliable D call. Per the germline V gene, CDR1 is ENHRY and CDR2 is SYGVKD. Trimming removed 2 bases at V and 5 bases at J, with 9 bases between. CDR3 length: 13 residues. CDR3 sequence: CAISEGLKETQYF. CDR3 in DNA: TGTGCCATCAGTGAGGGCCTTAAGGAGACCCAGTACTTC.

The rearrangement links TRBV20-1 to TRBJ1-6; 11 bases are a match to TRBD1. The CDR3 has 17 residues. The germline gives CDR1 DFQATT, CDR2 SNEGSKA (reference sequence). The junction had 7 bases not matched to a gene; V was cut back by 6 bases and J by 0 bases. DNA of the CDR3: TGCAGTGCAACCACCGGGACAGGGGGCTCCTATAATTCACCCCTCCACTTT. The encoded protein is CSATTGTGGSYNSPLHF.

This sequence joins TRBV14 and TRBJ2-2, with D perhaps matching TRBD2 (5 bases). Germline CDR1 reads SGHDN; CDR2 reads FVKESK. V was cut by 4 bases and J by 5 bases, with 14 bases left in between. The CDR3 consists of 15 residues. For the CDR3, the DNA is TGTGCCAGCAGCCCCGGACCAACTAGGACCGGGGAGCTGTTTTTT. This encodes CASSPGPTRTGELFF.

This clonotype was seen more than once but under ten times. The chain links TRBV27 to TRBJ2-2; weak D call: TRBD2 (6 bases). Germline CDR1 is MNHEY and CDR2 is SMNVEV (reference sequence). The CDR3 runs 15 residues. V was trimmed by 7 bases and J by 5 bases, leaving 17 bases between them. This CDR3 reads CASTELGGDTGELFF. CDR3 in DNA: TGTGCCAGCACTGAACTGGGGGGAGATACCGGGGAGCTGTTTTTT.

This clonotype has more than one count but fewer than ten. This rearrangement joins TRBV5-1 to TRBJ2-2; D gene ambiguous. V was cut by 5 bases and J by 4 bases, with 9 bases left in between. CDR3 length equals 13 residues. The germline V gene has CDR1 SGHRS and CDR2 YFSETQ. The CDR3 bases are TGCGCCAGCAGGACATCGTTCACCGGGGAGCTGTTTTTT. Translating it yields CASRTSFTGELFF.

The chain carries TRBV19 and TRBJ2-2; 16 nucleotides line up with TRBD2. V trimming: 3 bases; J trimming: 7 bases; junction bases outside the gene matches: 8. Looked up from germline, CDR1 is LNHDA and CDR2 is SQIVND (reference sequence). The CDR3 is made up of 18 amino acids. CDR3 DNA sequence: TGTGCCAGTAGTATGGCGGGACTAGCGGGAGGGCCGATCGGGGAGCTGTTTTTT. Translating gives CASSMAGLAGGPIGELFF.

This chain links TRBV28 with TRBJ2-2; TRBD1 is a possible D gene (5 bases). Trimming left V 3 bases short and J 5 bases short, with 13 bases between. This CDR3 region has 15 residues. CDR1 is MDHEN, CDR2 SYDVKM, per germline. CDR3: CASSLWQGRTGELFF. CDR3 bases: TGTGCCAGCAGTTTGTGGCAGGGAAGGACCGGGGAGCTGTTTTTT.